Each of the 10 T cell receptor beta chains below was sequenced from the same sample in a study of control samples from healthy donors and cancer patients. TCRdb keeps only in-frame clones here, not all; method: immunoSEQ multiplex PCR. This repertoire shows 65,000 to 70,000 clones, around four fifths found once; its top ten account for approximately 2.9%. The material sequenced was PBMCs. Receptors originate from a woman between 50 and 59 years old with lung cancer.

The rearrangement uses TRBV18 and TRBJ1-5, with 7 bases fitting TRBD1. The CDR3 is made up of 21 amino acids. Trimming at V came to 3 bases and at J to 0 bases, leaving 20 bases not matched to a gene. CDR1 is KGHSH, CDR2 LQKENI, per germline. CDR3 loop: CASSPLPLDRDGPDSNQPQHF. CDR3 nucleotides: TGTGCCAGCTCACCCCTACCTCTCGACAGGGATGGACCAGATAGCAATCAGCCCCAGCATTTT.

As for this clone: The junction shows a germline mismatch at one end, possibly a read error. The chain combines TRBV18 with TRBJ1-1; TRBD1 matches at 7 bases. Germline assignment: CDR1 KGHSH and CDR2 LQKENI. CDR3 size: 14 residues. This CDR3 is CASSPDRMNIEAFF. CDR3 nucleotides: TGTGCCAGCTCACCGGACAGGATGAACATTGAAGCTTTCTTT.

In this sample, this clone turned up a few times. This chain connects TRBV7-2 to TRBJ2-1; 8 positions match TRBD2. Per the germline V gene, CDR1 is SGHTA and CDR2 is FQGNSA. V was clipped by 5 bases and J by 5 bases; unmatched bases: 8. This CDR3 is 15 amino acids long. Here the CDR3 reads CASSPQAGVHNEQFF. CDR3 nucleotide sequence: TGTGCCAGCAGCCCTCAAGCGGGAGTACACAATGAGCAGTTCTTC.

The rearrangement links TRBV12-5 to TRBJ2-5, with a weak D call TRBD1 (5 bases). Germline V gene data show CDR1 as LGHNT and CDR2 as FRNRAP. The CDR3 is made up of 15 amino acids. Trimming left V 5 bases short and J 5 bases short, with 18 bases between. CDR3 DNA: TGTGCTAGTGGTCTCCCCCTGGGGCAGTCCGAGACCCAGTACTTC. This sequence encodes CASGLPLGQSETQYF.

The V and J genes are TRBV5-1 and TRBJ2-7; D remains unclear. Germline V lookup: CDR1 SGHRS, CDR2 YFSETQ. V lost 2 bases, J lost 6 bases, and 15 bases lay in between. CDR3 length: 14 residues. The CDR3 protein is CASSLGRVRFEQYF. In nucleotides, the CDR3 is TGCGCCAGCAGCTTAGGTAGGGTTCGGTTCGAGCAGTACTTC.

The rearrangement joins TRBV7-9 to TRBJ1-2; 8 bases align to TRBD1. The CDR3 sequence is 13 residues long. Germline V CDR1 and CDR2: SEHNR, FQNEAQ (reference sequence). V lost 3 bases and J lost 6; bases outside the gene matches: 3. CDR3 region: CASSLDRVHGYTF. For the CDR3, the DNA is TGTGCCAGCAGCTTGGACAGGGTGCATGGCTACACCTTC.

The CDR3 loop is CASLSTDTQYF. The CDR3, as DNA: TGTGCCAGCCTAAGCACAGATACGCAGTATTTT. The chain carries TRBV2 and TRBJ2-3; D remains ambiguous. The length of the CDR3 is 11 residues. The germline gives CDR1 SNHLY, CDR2 FYNNEI. V was clipped by 8 bases and J by 0 bases, with 3 bases between them.

The CDR3 coding sequence is TGTGCCACGGGACGACTAGACGAGCAGTACTTC. Translated, it gives CATGRLDEQYF. V gene TRBV19 combines with J gene TRBJ2-7; the D gene is possibly TRBD2 (6 bases). The V gene lost 10 bases and the J gene lost 5 bases, with 12 bases spanning the gap. This CDR3 spans 11 amino acids. CDR1 is LNHDA, CDR2 SQIVND, per germline (reference sequence).

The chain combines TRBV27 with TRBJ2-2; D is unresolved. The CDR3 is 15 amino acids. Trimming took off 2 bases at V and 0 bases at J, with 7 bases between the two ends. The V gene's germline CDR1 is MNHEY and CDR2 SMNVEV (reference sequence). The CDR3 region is CASSLKGPNTGELFF. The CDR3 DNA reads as TGTGCCAGCAGTTTAAAAGGGCCGAACACCGGGGAGCTGTTTTTT.

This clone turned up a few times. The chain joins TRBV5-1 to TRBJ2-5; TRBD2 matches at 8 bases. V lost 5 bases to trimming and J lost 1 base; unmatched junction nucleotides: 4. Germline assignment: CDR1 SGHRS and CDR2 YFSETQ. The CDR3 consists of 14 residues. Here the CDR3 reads CASRLAGSQETQYF. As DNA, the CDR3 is TGCGCCAGCAGGTTAGCGGGGAGCCAAGAGACCCAGTACTTC.